This TCR beta chain came from a study of T-cell reconstitution after alpha-beta-depleted transplantation in children. It was with unique molecular identifiers that the TCRbeta library was prepared. Using its own MiXCR run on the PCR reads, TCRdb lists one record per CDR3 protein. The top ten hold under 15% of the sample, which has around 180,000 distinct CDR3 sequences, around 10% seen once. The sample holds many counts of this clonotype. Its antigen remains unknown. Study-wide points: Counts and diversity of T cells one year after transplant came mostly from newly produced T cells. Alpha-beta T cells present about two months after transplant were reported to originate from several hundred expanded graft clones.

Sequencing was performed on PBMCs, taken before TCRalphabeta/CD19-depleted stem cell transplant. The receptor was isolated from a boy aged 2 to 10 with acute myeloid leukemia, due to receive a stem cell transplant.

The CDR3 region has the DNA TGTGCCAGCAGCGCCGACAGGGTTACAGATACGCAGTATTTT. It translates to CASSADRVTDTQYF. This chain joins TRBV9 and TRBJ2-3; 7 bases fit TRBD1. CDR1 is SGDLS, CDR2 YYNGEE, per germline. The V segment lost 3 bases and the J segment 3 bases; nucleotides outside the gene matches: 4. The CDR3 has 14 residues.